Described below is a single T cell receptor beta chain sequence and its context. Its antigen is not yet known. Compared with germline, one end of the junction differs, possibly owing to a read error. To be included, a participant needed at least one PBMC sample from before ART initiation plus at least two post-ART samples. Every participant with HIV received treatment in the United States of America. Before DNA extraction, cryopreserved samples of roughly 1-10 million PBMC were thawed and washed. At the time of the earliest PBMC sample, participants with HIV were aged between about 20 and 60 years. PBMC samples were contributed by each participant from 1-4 timepoints before ART initiation and 2-8 timepoints after ART initiation, with a median of 7 samples. For every participant, serial HIV viral load, CD4+ T-cell count, ART history and demographic data were obtained. A Qiagen kit on a QIAcube was used to extract genomic DNA from unsorted PBMC, with samples processed in batches of 12.

This record comes from a study of long-term antiretroviral therapy in people with HIV (dated by TCRdb to between 2021 and 2022). A note on the overall study: The earliest samples were collected about a decade before the 2015 WHO recommendation for immediate ART, when ART was typically delayed until CD4 counts fell. A retrospective serial study tested whether ART initiation and durable HIV suppression were associated with changes in peripheral blood TRB repertoire composition and diversity. A total of roughly 200 cryopreserved PBMC samples were contributed to the cohort by 30 adults with confirmed HIV infection, with samples collected serially over a mean of approximately 6 years (range 1-12). Of the approximately 30 participants with HIV, approximately 11 were female. No cross-contamination during QIAcube processing turned up in test extractions that ran a monoclonal T-cell line alongside around 32 polyclonal samples. Here is what the overall study found, with its caveats: Starting ART was linked to a significant rise in TRB diversity, yet even with long-term ART the diversity remained significantly lower than in transplant donor controls. Since PBMC availability was limited, sequencing covered only the TCR beta chain, with no alpha chain pairing. Because pre-ART samples had limited cell numbers, profiling was done on unsorted PBMC rather than on sorted CD4+ and CD8+ T cells. Inferences about post-ART repertoire changes were limited because no data were available on ART adherence, viral resistance or therapy changes. Expanded TRB clones identified before ART initiation dominated the repertoire across all time points, though the dominance fluctuated and decreased in many PLHIV after ART. Compared with controls, HIV repertoires had narrower CDR3 length ranges, and the network structure pointed to an antigen-experienced repertoire that shifted only slightly toward naive after ART. The samples span the years 2004 to 2017, and the ART regimens used may be less effective than current regimens.

The immunoSEQ hsTCRB v3.0 assay was used at survey level resolution to sequence the TRB variable region. The targeted TRB sequencing depth was roughly 40,000-55,000 T-cell genomes per sample. Pooled TRB libraries were sequenced on an Illumina MiSeq with a v3 150-cycle kit. As for the original processing: Repertoire analysis was run in R within a reproducible Nextflow workflow that covered QC, data transformation and analysis. LymphoSeq2, an R package for exploring AIRR-Seq data, was used to implement the custom analyses. Four samples yielding fewer than 5000 total TRB sequences were excluded, leaving approximately 200 analyzed HIV repertoires. Among the 180 to 200 HIV repertoires that were kept, 59 were collected before ART initiation and 120 to 140 were collected after ART initiation. Repertoires were downsampled to 5000 TRB nucleotide sequences, with summary statistics averaged over 100 downsampling iterations. The analysis kept only TRB sequences whose CDR3 regions were at least seven amino acids long. Two measures captured diversity: a Shannon entropy-derived clonality score and the Gini coefficient. Repertoire networks linked the top 5000 CDR3 amino acid sequences whenever two sequences differed by an edit distance of one. GLIPH2 predicted antigen specificity groups and MHC restriction for TRB CDR3 amino acid sequences. To flag known CMV, EBV, HIV or tissue antigen associations, CDR3 amino acid sequences were matched against VDJdb and McPAS-TCR. Pre-ART, post-ART and control groups were compared with Wilcoxon signed-rank tests and Holm-Bonferroni correction. TCRdb retrieved this table from immuneACCESS and kept in-frame rearrangements only. Not all clones are present; in checked studies, unresolved V genes account for under half, and no reason is known for the remainder. V and J calls and clone size follow that table, whereas D and trimming were derived from the DNA. The sample yields around 17,000 clones; roughly 91% were counted once. More than 10% of the sample goes to the ten largest clones.

For CDR1 and CDR2, the germline V gene lists SNHLY and FYNNEI. The CDR3 contains 12 residues, cysteine and phenylalanine counted. Only the CDR3 part of the read is kept: 36 bases, read in frame from the first base. This chain joins TRBV2 to TRBJ1-4; D gene: possibly TRBD1, on 6 matching bases. The source was unsorted PBMCs, collected 6.9 years after starting antiretroviral therapy. The sequence was obtained from a man between 50 and 59 years old with HIV. The nucleotide sequence reads TGTGCCAGCAGTCGGTTTGAGCGGGGGCCCGTTTTT. Its coded protein is CASSRFERGPVF.